This TCR beta chain comes out of a study of T cells in Graves' hyperthyroidism and ophthalmopathy. Trimming pared 5 bases from V and 4 bases from J, leaving 12 bases between. The CDR3 covers 14 residues. Germline lookup yields CDR1 MNHNS and CDR2 SASEGT. RNA transcripts provided the source from which TCR beta CDR3 regions were amplified. During a first-round RT-PCR of the TCR CDR3, the HTBI primer set was used. TCRdb recomputed calls from the multiplex PCR reads with MiXCR, one row per CDR3 protein. The sample has a few hundred thousand distinct CDR3 sequences, about 18% seen once. This clonotype was observed a handful of times. Its antigen is as yet unknown. Findings and caveats of the study: Most clonotypes expanded in thyroid above 0.001 were likewise present in blood.

The origin of this receptor is a young man with Graves' ophthalmopathy. The sample consisted of blood. The rearrangement joins TRBV6-1 to TRBJ2-1; possibly TRBD2 for D (6 bases). The CDR3 coding sequence is TGTGCCAGCAGTTATGTGGGGGGATACAATGAGCAGTTCTTC. This encodes CASSYVGGYNEQFF.